This is a list of T cell receptor beta chains from one sample in a study of T cell repertoires in cytomegalovirus infection. MiXCR was run by TCRdb on the reads, yielding one entry per CDR3 protein. The sample contains approximately 180,000 distinct CDR3 sequences, 15% to 20% of which appear only once. The sample taken for sequencing was CD8+ T cells from PBMCs. The receptor source for this set is a human donor in good health (CMV status not recorded). Some clones in this sample may be carry-over from other donors' samples. Both conserved end residues are part of each CDR3. The D gene is left open where the match is weak. Clone size is not always given. Where it is, it says once, few, many or a class for expanded clones.

V: TRBV15
J: TRBJ1-1
size: .
D: .
DNA: TGTGCCACCAGCAGACAGATGAACACTGAAGCTTTCTTT
CDR3: CATSRQMNTEAFF

V: TRBV7-6
J: TRBJ1-1
size: .
D: TRBD1
DNA: TGTGCCAGCAGCCTAATGGGAGGGGGCGAAGCTTTCTTT
CDR3: CASSLMGGGEAFF

V: TRBV19
J: TRBJ2-7
size: .
D: .
DNA: TGTGCCAGTAGCAGGACAGCTTCCTACGAGCAGTACTTC
CDR3: CASSRTASYEQYF

V: TRBV12-3/TRBV12-4
J: TRBJ1-2
size: few
D: .
DNA: TGTGCCAGCAGTCAGCCACAGGATTCATGGCACGGCTACACCTTC
CDR3: CASSQPQDSWHGYTF

V: TRBV11-2
J: TRBJ2-7
size: few
D: .
DNA: TGTGCCAGCAGCTTATCCCCCCACAGGGCCTACGAGCAGTACTTC
CDR3: CASSLSPHRAYEQYF

V: TRBV12-3/TRBV12-4
J: TRBJ2-6
size: once
D: .
DNA: TGTGCCCAAGAGGGGGTAGGGGAGAAGTCTGGGGCCAACGTCCTGACTTTC
CDR3: CAQEGVGEKSGANVLTF

V: TRBV14
J: TRBJ2-2
size: .
D: .
DNA: TGTGCCAGCAGCCAGGATAAGGCCGGGGAGCTGTTTTTT
CDR3: CASSQDKAGELFF

V: TRBV7-8
J: TRBJ2-3
size: few
D: .
DNA: TGTGCCAGCAGCTTGGAGCGGAGTAGCACAGATACGCAGTATTTT
CDR3: CASSLERSSTDTQYF

V: TRBV6-2/TRBV6-3
J: TRBJ2-3
size: few
D: TRBD2
DNA: TGTGCCAGCAGCTCGCTAGCGGTAAGCACAGATACGCAGTATTTT
CDR3: CASSSLAVSTDTQYF

V: TRBV2
J: TRBJ1-1
size: .
D: .
DNA: TGTGCCAGCAGTGAAAGTGCGCCATCCTTTGGCCCTGAAGCTTTCTTT
CDR3: CASSESAPSFGPEAFF

V: TRBV7-2
J: TRBJ2-7
size: few
D: .
DNA: TGTGCCAGCAGCTTAGTTTGGGACGAGCAGTACTTC
CDR3: CASSLVWDEQYF

V: TRBV20-1
J: TRBJ2-3
size: .
D: TRBD2
DNA: TGCAGTGCTAGAGATCGCAGTAGCGGGTGGTTCCAGAATACGCAGTATTTT
CDR3: CSARDRSSGWFQNTQYF

V: TRBV12-3/TRBV12-4
J: TRBJ2-1
size: many
D: TRBD2
DNA: TGTGCCAGCAGTTCAACCGGGACTAGTCACTCCTACAATGAGCAGTTCTTC
CDR3: CASSSTGTSHSYNEQFF

V: TRBV19
J: TRBJ1-5
size: few
D: TRBD1
DNA: TGTGCCAGTAGTCTGGGAGGACAGGGAAATCAGCCCCAGCATTTT
CDR3: CASSLGGQGNQPQHF

V: TRBV14
J: TRBJ2-3
size: .
D: .
DNA: TGTGCCAGCAGCTTCGTGGTGACAGATACGCAGTATTTT
CDR3: CASSFVVTDTQYF

V: TRBV19
J: TRBJ1-2
size: .
D: .
DNA: TGTGCCAGTAGTATCTTCGCAGGTGGCTACACCTTC
CDR3: CASSIFAGGYTF

V: TRBV7-2
J: TRBJ2-1
size: .
D: TRBD2
DNA: TGTGCCAGCAGCTTTTACGGGGGGGCCTACAATGAGCAGTTCTTC
CDR3: CASSFYGGAYNEQFF

V: TRBV28
J: TRBJ2-3
size: .
D: .
DNA: TGTGCCACCTTACCTTTAAGGGATAGCACAGATACGCAGTATTTT
CDR3: CATLPLRDSTDTQYF

V: TRBV9
J: TRBJ1-2
size: .
D: .
DNA: TGTGCCAGCTTCGGAGGGCCCCATGGCTACACCTTC
CDR3: CASFGGPHGYTF

V: TRBV7-9
J: TRBJ1-1
size: .
D: TRBD1
DNA: TGTGCCAGCAGTTTCCGGGACAGGCAGAACACTGAAGCTTTCTTT
CDR3: CASSFRDRQNTEAFF

V: TRBV5-8
J: TRBJ1-2
size: .
D: .
DNA: TGTGCCAGCAGCCCCCGGGACTTTGGTGGCTACACCTTC
CDR3: CASSPRDFGGYTF

V: TRBV9
J: TRBJ1-6
size: .
D: TRBD1
DNA: TGTGCCAGCAGCCTTACAGGGGGTGTGGGTTCACCCCTCCACTTT
CDR3: CASSLTGGVGSPLHF

V: TRBV7-2
J: TRBJ1-1
size: few
D: TRBD1
DNA: TGTGCCAGCAGCTTCGACAGGGCCAAGGCTGAAGCTTTCTTT
CDR3: CASSFDRAKAEAFF

V: TRBV11-2
J: TRBJ2-1
size: .
D: .
DNA: TGTGCCAGCAGCCCCTCAGGGGGGCCGGGGAATGAGCAGTTCTTC
CDR3: CASSPSGGPGNEQFF

V: TRBV28
J: TRBJ2-5
size: .
D: TRBD2
DNA: TGTGCCAGCAGTTTCGGGACTACTAGAGGGGAGACCCAGTACTTC
CDR3: CASSFGTTRGETQYF

V: TRBV7-9
J: TRBJ2-1
size: few
D: .
DNA: TGTGCCAGCAGCTCCCTCGGACGGGACAATGAGCAGTTCTTC
CDR3: CASSSLGRDNEQFF

V: TRBV4-2
J: TRBJ2-1
size: few
D: .
DNA: TGTGCCAGCAGCCAAGATGTCCGGGGGAATGAGCAGTTCTTC
CDR3: CASSQDVRGNEQFF

V: TRBV27
J: TRBJ2-2
size: .
D: .
DNA: TGTGCCAGCAGTTTATCGGCAGGGGACACCGGGGAGCTGTTTTTT
CDR3: CASSLSAGDTGELFF

V: TRBV6-2/TRBV6-3
J: TRBJ1-1
size: .
D: .
DNA: TGTGCCAGCATTTATTACGAGGGTTCCACTGAAGCTTTCTTT
CDR3: CASIYYEGSTEAFF

V: TRBV20-1
J: TRBJ1-2
size: .
D: TRBD1
DNA: TGCAGTGCCGCCTCAGGGGGTGGCTACACCTTC
CDR3: CSAASGGGYTF

V: TRBV12-3/TRBV12-4
J: TRBJ2-3
size: few
D: .
DNA: TGTGCCAGCAGTTTTCGGGGCAACACAGATACGCAGTATTTT
CDR3: CASSFRGNTDTQYF

V: TRBV7-9
J: TRBJ2-3
size: few
D: .
DNA: TGTGCCAGCAGCTTCTACATCGACACAGATACGCAGTATTTT
CDR3: CASSFYIDTDTQYF

V: TRBV6-2/TRBV6-3
J: TRBJ1-1
size: few
D: .
DNA: TGTGCCAGCAGTTACGGCCGAGTGAACACTGAAGCTTTCTTT
CDR3: CASSYGRVNTEAFF

V: TRBV5-6
J: TRBJ2-1
size: .
D: .
DNA: TGTGCCAGCAGCTTGCAGGGCGGTGAGCAGTTCTTC
CDR3: CASSLQGGEQFF

V: TRBV7-9
J: TRBJ1-1
size: .
D: .
DNA: TGTGCCAGCAGCTTCGGCACCCGGAACACTGAAGCTTTCTTT
CDR3: CASSFGTRNTEAFF

V: TRBV7-2
J: TRBJ1-5
size: few
D: TRBD1
DNA: TGTGCCAGCAGCCCCAAACCACCCGACAGGGTCAATCAGCCCCAGCATTTT
CDR3: CASSPKPPDRVNQPQHF

V: TRBV20-1
J: TRBJ1-2
size: .
D: .
DNA: TGCAGTGCTAGAGAACTGCGAGAAGACTATGGCTACACCTTC
CDR3: CSARELREDYGYTF

V: TRBV6-2/TRBV6-3
J: TRBJ1-5
size: few
D: TRBD1
DNA: TGTGCCAGCAGAGACCTACAGGGGGCAGCGGGGCAGCCCCAGCATTTT
CDR3: CASRDLQGAAGQPQHF

V: TRBV6-2/TRBV6-3
J: TRBJ2-3
size: few
D: TRBD1
DNA: TGTGCCAGCAGTTATCGGGACAGGGGGCGCCTCGGAGATACGCAGTATTTT
CDR3: CASSYRDRGRLGDTQYF

V: TRBV6-6
J: TRBJ2-5
size: few
D: TRBD1
DNA: TGTGCCAGCAGTCGACGCGCGGGACAGGGATTCGAGACCCAGTACTTC
CDR3: CASSRRAGQGFETQYF

V: TRBV20-1
J: TRBJ2-7
size: few
D: .
DNA: TGCAGTGCGGCCAACAAAGGCCTCGAGCAGTACTTC
CDR3: CSAANKGLEQYF

V: TRBV7-2
J: TRBJ2-5
size: .
D: TRBD1
DNA: TGTGCCAGCAGCCGAAGGACAGGGGTACATCCGGCAGAGACCCAGTACTTC
CDR3: CASSRRTGVHPAETQYF

V: TRBV20-1
J: TRBJ2-7
size: .
D: .
DNA: TGCAGTGCGGCGCCCCACGAGCAGTACTTC
CDR3: CSAAPHEQYF